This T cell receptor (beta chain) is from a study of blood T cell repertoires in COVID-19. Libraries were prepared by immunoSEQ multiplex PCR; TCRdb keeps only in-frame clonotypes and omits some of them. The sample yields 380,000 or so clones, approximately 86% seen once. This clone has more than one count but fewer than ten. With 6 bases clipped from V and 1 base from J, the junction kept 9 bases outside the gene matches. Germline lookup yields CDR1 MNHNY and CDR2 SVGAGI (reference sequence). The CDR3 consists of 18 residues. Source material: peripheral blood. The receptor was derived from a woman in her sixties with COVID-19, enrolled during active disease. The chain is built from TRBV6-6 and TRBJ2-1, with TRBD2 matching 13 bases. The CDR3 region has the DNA TGTGCCAGCAGCCGACTAGCGGGGGGAGCGGGATCCTACAATGAGCAGTTCTTC. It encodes CASSRLAGGAGSYNEQFF.